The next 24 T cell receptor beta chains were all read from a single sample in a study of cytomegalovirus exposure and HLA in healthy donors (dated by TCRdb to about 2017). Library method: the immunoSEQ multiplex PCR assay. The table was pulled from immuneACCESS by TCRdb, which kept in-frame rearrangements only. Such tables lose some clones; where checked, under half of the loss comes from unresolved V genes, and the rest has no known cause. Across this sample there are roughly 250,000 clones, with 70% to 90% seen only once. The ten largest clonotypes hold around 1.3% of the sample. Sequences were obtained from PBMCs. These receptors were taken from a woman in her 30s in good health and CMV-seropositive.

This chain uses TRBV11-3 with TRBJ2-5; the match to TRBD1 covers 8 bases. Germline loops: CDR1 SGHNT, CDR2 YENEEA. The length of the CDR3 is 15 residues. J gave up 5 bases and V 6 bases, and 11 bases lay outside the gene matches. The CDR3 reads CASSPAAGGVETQYF. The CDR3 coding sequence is TGTGCCAGCAGTCCAGCCGCAGGGGGCGTTGAGACCCAGTACTTC.

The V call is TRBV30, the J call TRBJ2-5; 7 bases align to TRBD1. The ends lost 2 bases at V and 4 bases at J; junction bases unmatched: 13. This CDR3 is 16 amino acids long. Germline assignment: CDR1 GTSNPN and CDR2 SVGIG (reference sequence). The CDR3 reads CAWSIKTGNRPETQYF. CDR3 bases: TGTGCCTGGAGTATCAAGACAGGGAATCGTCCAGAGACCCAGTACTTC.

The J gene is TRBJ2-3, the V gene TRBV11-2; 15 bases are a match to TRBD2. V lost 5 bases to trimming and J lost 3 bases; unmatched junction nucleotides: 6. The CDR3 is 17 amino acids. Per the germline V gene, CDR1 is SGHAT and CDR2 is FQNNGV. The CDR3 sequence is CASSPGTSGRITDTQYF. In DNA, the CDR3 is TGTGCCAGCAGCCCCGGGACTAGCGGGAGGATAACAGATACGCAGTATTTT.

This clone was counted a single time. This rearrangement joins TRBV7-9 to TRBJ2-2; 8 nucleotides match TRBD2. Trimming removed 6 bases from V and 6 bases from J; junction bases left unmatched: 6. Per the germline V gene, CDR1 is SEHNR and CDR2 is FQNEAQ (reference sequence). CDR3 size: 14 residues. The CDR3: CASRLSGTAGELFF. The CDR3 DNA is TGTGCCAGCAGACTTAGCGGGACGGCCGGGGAGCTGTTTTTT.

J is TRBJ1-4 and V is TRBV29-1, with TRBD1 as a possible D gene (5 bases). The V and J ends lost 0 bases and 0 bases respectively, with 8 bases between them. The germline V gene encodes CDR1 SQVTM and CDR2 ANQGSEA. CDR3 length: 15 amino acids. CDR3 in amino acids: CSVEDLTATNEKLFF. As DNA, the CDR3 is TGCAGCGTTGAAGATCTGACAGCAACTAATGAAAAACTGTTTTTT.

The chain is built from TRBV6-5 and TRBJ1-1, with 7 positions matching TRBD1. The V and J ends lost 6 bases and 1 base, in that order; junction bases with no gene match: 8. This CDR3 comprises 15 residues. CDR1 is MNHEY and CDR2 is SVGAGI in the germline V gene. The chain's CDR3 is CASRWWDSQNTEAFF. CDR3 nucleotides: TGTGCCAGCAGGTGGTGGGACAGCCAGAACACTGAAGCTTTCTTT.

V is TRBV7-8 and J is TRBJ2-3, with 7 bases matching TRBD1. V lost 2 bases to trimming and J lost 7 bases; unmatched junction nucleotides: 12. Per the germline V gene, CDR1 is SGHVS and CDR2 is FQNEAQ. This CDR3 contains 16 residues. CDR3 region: CASSLSKGAVLNTQYF. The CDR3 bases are TGTGCCAGCAGCTTAAGTAAGGGGGCAGTTTTAAATACGCAGTATTTT. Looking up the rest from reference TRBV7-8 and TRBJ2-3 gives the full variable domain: GAGVSQSPRYKVAKRGQDVALRCDPISGHVSLFWYQQALGQGPEFLTYFQNEAQLDKSGLPSDRFFAERPEGSVSTLKIQRTQQEDSAVYLCASSLSKGAVLNTQYFGPGTRLTVL.

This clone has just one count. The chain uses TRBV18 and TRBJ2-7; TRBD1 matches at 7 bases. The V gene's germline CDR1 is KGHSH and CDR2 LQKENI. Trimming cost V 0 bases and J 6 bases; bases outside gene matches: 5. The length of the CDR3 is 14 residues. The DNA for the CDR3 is TGTGCCAGCTCACCACCGACGACAGGGCCCGAGCAGTACTTC. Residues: CASSPPTTGPEQYF.

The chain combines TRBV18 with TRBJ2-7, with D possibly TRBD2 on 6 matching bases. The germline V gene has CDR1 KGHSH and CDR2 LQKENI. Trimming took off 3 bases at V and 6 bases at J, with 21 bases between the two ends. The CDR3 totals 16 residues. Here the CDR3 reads CASSPGDSLRVGEQYF. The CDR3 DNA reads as TGTGCCAGCTCACCCGGGGACTCCCTCAGGGTTGGCGAGCAGTACTTC.

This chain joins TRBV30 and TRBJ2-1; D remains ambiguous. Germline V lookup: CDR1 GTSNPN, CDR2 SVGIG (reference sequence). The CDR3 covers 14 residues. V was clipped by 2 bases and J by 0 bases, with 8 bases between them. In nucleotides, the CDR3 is TGTGCCTGGAGTCTCCTAAGCTCCTACAATGAGCAGTTCTTC. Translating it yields CAWSLLSSYNEQFF.

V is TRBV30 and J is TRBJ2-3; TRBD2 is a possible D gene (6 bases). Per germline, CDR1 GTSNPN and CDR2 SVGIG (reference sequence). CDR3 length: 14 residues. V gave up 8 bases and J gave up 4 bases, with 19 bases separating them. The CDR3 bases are TGTGCCGCTCAACTAGCTGTCATCTCAGATACGCAGTATTTT. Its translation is CAAQLAVISDTQYF.

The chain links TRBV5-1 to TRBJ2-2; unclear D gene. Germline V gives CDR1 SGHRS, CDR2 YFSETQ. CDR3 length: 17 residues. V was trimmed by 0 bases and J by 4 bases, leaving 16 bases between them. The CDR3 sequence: CASSLGAGPPSTGELFF. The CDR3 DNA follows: TGCGCCAGCAGCTTGGGGGCTGGGCCTCCGAGCACCGGGGAGCTGTTTTTT.

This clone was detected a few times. In DNA form, the CDR3 reads TGCGCCAGCAGCCTCCCTGCCGGGAGAAGGGGCGAGCAGTACTTC. Translating it yields CASSLPAGRRGEQYF. The chain uses TRBV4-1 and TRBJ2-7; D may be TRBD2 (6 bases). CDR3 length equals 15 residues. Germline CDR1 is MGHRA and CDR2 is YSYEKL. The V gene lost 4 bases and the J gene lost 6 bases, with 19 bases spanning the gap.

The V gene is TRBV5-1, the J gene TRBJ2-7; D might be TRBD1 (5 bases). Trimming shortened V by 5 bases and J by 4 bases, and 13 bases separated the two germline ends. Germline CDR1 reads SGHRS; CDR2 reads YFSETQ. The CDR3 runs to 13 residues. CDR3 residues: CASRGAGKYEQYF. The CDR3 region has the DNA TGCGCCAGCAGAGGGGCAGGGAAGTACGAGCAGTACTTC.

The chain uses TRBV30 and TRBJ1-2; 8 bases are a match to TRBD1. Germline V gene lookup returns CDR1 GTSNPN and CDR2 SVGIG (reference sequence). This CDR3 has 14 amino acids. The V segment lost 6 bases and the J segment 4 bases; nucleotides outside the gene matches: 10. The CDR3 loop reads CACNRQGITYGYTF. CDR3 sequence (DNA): TGTGCCTGCAATCGACAGGGGATAACCTATGGCTACACCTTC.

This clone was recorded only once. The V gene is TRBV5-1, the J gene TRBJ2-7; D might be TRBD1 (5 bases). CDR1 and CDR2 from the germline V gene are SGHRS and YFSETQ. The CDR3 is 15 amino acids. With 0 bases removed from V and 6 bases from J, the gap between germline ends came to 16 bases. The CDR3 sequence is CASSLGFGQGGEQYF. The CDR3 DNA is TGCGCCAGCAGCTTGGGGTTCGGGCAGGGTGGCGAGCAGTACTTC.

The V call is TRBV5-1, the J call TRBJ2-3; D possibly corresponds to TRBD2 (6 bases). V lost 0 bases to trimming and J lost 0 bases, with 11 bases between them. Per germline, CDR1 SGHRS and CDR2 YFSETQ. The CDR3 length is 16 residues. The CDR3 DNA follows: TGCGCCAGCAGCTTGGCCGTACTAGCTAGCACAGATACGCAGTATTTT. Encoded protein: CASSLAVLASTDTQYF.

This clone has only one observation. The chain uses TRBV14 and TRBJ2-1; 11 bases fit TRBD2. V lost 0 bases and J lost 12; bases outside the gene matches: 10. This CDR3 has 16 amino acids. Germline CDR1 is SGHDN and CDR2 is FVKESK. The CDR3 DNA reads TGTGCCAGCAGCCAAGATAATAGGCTAGCGGGAGGTTTGCAGTTCTTC. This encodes CASSQDNRLAGGLQFF.

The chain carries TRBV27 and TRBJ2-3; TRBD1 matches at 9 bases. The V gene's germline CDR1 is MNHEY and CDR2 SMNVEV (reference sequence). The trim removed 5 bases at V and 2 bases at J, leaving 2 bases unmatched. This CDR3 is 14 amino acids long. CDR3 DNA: TGTGCCAGCAGTAGGGACAGGGTCACAGATACGCAGTATTTT. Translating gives CASSRDRVTDTQYF.

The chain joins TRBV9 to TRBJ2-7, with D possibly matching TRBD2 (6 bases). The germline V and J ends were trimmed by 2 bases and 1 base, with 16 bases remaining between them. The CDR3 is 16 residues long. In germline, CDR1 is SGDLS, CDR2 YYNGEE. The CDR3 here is CASSVLGGGPSYEQYF. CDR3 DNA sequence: TGTGCCAGCAGCGTCCTGGGGGGAGGCCCTTCCTACGAGCAGTACTTC.

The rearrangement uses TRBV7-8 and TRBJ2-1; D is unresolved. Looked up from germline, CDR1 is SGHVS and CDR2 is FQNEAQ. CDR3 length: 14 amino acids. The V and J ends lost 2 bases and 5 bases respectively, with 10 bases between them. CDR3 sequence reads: CASSLWPGHNEQFF. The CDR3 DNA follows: TGTGCCAGCAGCTTATGGCCAGGCCACAATGAGCAGTTCTTC. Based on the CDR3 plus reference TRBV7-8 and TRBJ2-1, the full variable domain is GAGVSQSPRYKVAKRGQDVALRCDPISGHVSLFWYQQALGQGPEFLTYFQNEAQLDKSGLPSDRFFAERPEGSVSTLKIQRTQQEDSAVYLCASSLWPGHNEQFFGPGTRLTVL.

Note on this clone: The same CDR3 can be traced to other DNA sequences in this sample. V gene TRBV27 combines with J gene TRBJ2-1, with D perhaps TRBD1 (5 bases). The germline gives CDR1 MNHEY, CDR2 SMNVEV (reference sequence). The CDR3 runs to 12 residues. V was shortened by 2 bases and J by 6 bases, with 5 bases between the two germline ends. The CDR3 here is CASSLRGNEQFF. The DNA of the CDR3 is TGTGCCAGCAGTTTAAGGGGCAATGAGCAGTTCTTC.

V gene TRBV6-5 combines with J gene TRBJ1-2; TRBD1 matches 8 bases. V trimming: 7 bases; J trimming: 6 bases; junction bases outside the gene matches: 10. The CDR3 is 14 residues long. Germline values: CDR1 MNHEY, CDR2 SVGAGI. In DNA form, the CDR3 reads TGTGCCAGCACCAAAAGGACAGGGCGAAATGGCTACACCTTC. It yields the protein CASTKRTGRNGYTF.

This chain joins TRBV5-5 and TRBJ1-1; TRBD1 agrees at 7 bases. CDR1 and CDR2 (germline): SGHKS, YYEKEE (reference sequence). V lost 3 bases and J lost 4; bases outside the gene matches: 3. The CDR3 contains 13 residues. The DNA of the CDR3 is TGTGCCAGCAGCTCGCACAGGGGCACTGAAGCTTTCTTT. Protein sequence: CASSSHRGTEAFF.